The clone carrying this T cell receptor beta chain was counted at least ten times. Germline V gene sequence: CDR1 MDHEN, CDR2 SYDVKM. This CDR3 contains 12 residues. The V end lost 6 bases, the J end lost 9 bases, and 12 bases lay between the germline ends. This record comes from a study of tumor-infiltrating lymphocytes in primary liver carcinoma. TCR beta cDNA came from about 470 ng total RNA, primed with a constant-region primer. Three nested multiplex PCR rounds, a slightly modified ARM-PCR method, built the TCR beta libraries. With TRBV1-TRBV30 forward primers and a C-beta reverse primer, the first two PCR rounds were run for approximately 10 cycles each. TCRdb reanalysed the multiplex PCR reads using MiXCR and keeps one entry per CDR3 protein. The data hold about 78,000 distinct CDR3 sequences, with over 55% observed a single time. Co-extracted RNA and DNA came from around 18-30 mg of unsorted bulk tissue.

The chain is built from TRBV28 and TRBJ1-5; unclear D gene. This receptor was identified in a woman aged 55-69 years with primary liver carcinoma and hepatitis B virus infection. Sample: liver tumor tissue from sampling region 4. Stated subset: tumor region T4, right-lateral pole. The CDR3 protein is CASRTVLRPQHF. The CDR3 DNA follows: TGTGCCAGCAGAACGGTCTTACGGCCCCAGCATTTT.